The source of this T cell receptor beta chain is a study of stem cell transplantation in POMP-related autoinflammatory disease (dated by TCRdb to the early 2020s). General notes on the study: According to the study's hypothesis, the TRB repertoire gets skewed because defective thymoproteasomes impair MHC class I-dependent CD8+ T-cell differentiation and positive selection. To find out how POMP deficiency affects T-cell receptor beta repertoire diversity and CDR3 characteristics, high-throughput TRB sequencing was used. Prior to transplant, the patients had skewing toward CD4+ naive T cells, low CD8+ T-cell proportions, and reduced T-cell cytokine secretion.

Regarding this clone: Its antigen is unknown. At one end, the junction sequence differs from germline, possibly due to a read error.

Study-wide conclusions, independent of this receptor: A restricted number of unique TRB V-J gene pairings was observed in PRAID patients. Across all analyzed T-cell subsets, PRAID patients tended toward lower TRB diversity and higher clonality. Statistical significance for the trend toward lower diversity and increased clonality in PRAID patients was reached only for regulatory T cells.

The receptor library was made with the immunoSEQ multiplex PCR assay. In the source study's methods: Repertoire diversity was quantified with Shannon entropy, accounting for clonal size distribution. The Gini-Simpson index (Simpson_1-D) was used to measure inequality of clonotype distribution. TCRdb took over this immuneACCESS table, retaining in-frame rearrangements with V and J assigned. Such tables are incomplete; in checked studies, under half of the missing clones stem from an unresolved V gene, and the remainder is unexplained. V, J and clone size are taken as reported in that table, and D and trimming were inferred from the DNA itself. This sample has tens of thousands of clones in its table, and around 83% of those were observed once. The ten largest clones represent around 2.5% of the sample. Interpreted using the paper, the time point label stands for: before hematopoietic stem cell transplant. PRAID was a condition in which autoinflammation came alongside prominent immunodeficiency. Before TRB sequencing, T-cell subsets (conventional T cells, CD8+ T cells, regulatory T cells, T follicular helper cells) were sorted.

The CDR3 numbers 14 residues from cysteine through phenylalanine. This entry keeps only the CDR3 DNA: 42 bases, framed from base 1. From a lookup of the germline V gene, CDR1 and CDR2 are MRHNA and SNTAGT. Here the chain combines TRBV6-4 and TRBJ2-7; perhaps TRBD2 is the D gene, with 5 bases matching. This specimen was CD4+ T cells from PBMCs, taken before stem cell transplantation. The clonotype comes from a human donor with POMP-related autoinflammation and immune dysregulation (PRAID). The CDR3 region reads CASSYEASSDEQYF. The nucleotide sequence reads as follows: TGTGCCAGCAGTTACGAGGCTAGCTCCGACGAGCAGTACTTC.